These 27 T cell receptor beta chains were all obtained from the same sample, sequenced in a study of molecular identifiers for immune sequencing clone quantification. Via MiXCR, TCRdb re-called the PCR reads, giving one row per CDR3 protein. Here the sample spans 60,000 to 75,000 distinct CDR3 sequences, 15% to 20% being singletons. The sequencing input was naive CD8+ T cells from blood, with Jurkat cell RNA spiked in. The sample's subset: FACS-sorted CD8+CD4-CCR7+CD45RA+ naive T cells. Receptor source: a human donor in good health. Some libraries in this study had Jurkat cell RNA spiked in.

This clonotype was detected ten times or more. V and J are TRBV7-8 and TRBJ1-2; D not certain. Germline-derived CDR1 and CDR2 are SGHVS and FQNEAQ. V shed 0 bases and J shed 1 base, with 15 bases lying between them. The CDR3 covers 17 residues. CDR3 sequence: CASSLAGTNYRNYGYTF. CDR3 DNA sequence: TGTGCCAGCAGCTTAGCGGGAACAAACTACCGTAACTATGGCTACACCTTC.

Ten or more counts support this clonotype. The chain joins TRBV28 to TRBJ2-1; D gene unclear. Germline-derived CDR1 and CDR2 are MDHEN and SYDVKM. The ends were cut back, 6 bases at V and 1 base at J, with 7 bases in the middle. The CDR3 consists of 13 residues. The CDR3 here is CASSRSSYNEQFF. CDR3 DNA sequence: TGTGCCAGCAGCCGGAGTTCCTACAATGAGCAGTTCTTC.

Many counts were recorded for this clonotype. The chain has TRBV27 and TRBJ2-2; D possibly corresponds to TRBD1 (7 bases). There are 17 residues in the CDR3. Germline V CDR1 and CDR2: MNHEY, SMNVEV (reference sequence). Deletions cut 6 bases from V and 0 bases from J, with 17 bases between. DNA of the CDR3: TGTGCCAGCAGGCGCGGGACAGTGGAATCGAACACCGGGGAGCTGTTTTTT. Its protein is CASRRGTVESNTGELFF.

This clonotype was recorded many times. This chain joins TRBV4-1 and TRBJ2-7; 12 bases match TRBD1. Losses at the gene ends were 4 bases for V and 2 bases for J; bases not matched to a gene: 3. The germline V gene has CDR1 MGHRA and CDR2 YSYEKL. The CDR3 length is 15 residues. The CDR3 DNA sequence: TGCGCCAGCAGCCCGAGGGACAGGGGGCCCTACGAGCAGTACTTC. It yields the protein CASSPRDRGPYEQYF.

This clonotype was observed a handful of times. This clone may be a read error of a much larger clone one base away. V gene TRBV3-1 combines with J gene TRBJ2-7; maybe TRBD2 (6 bases). V shed 4 bases and J shed 2 bases, with 15 bases lying between them. This CDR3 has 15 residues. From germline, CDR1 is LGHDT and CDR2 YNNKEL (reference sequence). CDR3 residues: CASSRDGGTTYEQYF. For the CDR3, the DNA is TGTGCCAGCAGCCGAGATGGCGGGACGACCTACGAGCAGTACTTC.

The V gene is TRBV7-6, the J gene TRBJ1-3, with D tentatively TRBD1 (6 bases). Germline lookup yields CDR1 SGHVS and CDR2 FNYEAQ. The CDR3 is made up of 15 amino acids. Trimming took off 5 bases at V and 6 bases at J, with 17 bases between the two ends. The CDR3 loop is CASSPRGNVLNTIYF. The CDR3 DNA reads as TGTGCCAGCAGCCCAAGGGGGAACGTGTTAAACACCATATATTTT.

Comment on this clonotype: A read error may be the cause here, since a much bigger clone is one base away. The chain joins TRBV4-3 to TRBJ2-7, with 9 bases identical to TRBD2. Trimming removed 4 bases from V and 3 bases from J; junction bases left unmatched: 7. CDR3 length: 15 residues. The germline gives CDR1 LGHNA, CDR2 YSLEER. The CDR3 DNA reads as TGCGCCAGCAGCCGAGAGGGTAGCGGGAGCTACGAGCAGTACTTC. Translation: CASSREGSGSYEQYF.

V usage is TRBV4-2 and J usage is TRBJ2-3; D uncertain. The CDR3 spans 16 residues. Germline CDR1 is LGHNA and CDR2 is YNFKEQ. V was cut by 0 bases and J by 6 bases, with 16 bases left in between. The CDR3 is CASSQEVGLVFDTQYF. The CDR3 DNA sequence: TGTGCCAGCAGCCAAGAAGTTGGGCTAGTATTTGATACGCAGTATTTT.

A few counts support this clonotype. The CDR3 is CASSSEGRLGDEQFF. CDR3 sequence (DNA): TGTGCCAGCAGTTCCGAGGGGAGACTGGGGGATGAGCAGTTCTTC. This chain connects TRBV28 to TRBJ2-1; tentatively, D is TRBD1 or TRBD2 (5 bases each). The CDR3 totals 15 residues. Trimming removed 4 bases at V and 8 bases at J, with 18 bases between. The germline V gene encodes CDR1 MDHEN and CDR2 SYDVKM.

Comment on this clonotype: This may be a read error, as it is one base from a much larger clone. This chain uses TRBV20-1 with TRBJ2-5; no definite D call. The CDR3 loop spans 13 amino acids. From germline, CDR1 is DFQATT and CDR2 SNEGSKA (reference sequence). CDR3 sequence (DNA): TGCAGTGCTAGAGTAGTAGACGGAGAGGCCCAGTACTTC. Residues: CSARVVDGEAQYF.

With respect to this clonotype: Germline and junction disagree at one end, which may indicate a read error. V is TRBV12-3 or TRBV12-4 and J is TRBJ2-4; TRBD2 matches at 7 bases. The CDR3 consists of 15 residues. The CDR3 DNA sequence: TGTGGCAGCAGCTTAACGGGGGGTCCCAAAAACATTCAGTACTTC. Its translation is CGSSLTGGPKNIQYF.

A remark on this clonotype: A read error may explain this, as a much larger clone is one base away. V and J are TRBV7-9 and TRBJ2-1; 7 positions match TRBD2. This CDR3 region has 16 residues. The V gene's germline CDR1 is SEHNR and CDR2 FQNEAQ (reference sequence). This chain's CDR3 is CASSNPTAGVLNERFF. In DNA form, the CDR3 reads TGTGCCAGCAGCAACCCTACCGCGGGAGTGCTCAATGAGCGGTTCTTC.

This clonotype was counted only a few times. The rearrangement links TRBV30 to TRBJ1-2, with TRBD1 identical over 7 bases. The CDR3 is 15 residues long. Germline V gene sequence: CDR1 GTSNPN, CDR2 SVGIG (reference sequence). Trimming removed 0 bases from V and 7 bases from J; junction bases left unmatched: 11. The CDR3 sequence is CAWSVGGRGPGGYTF. In DNA form, the CDR3 reads TGTGCCTGGAGTGTAGGCGGGAGGGGGCCTGGTGGCTACACCTTC.

This clonotype appeared a few times. The V call is TRBV30, the J call TRBJ1-6, with a possible D match to TRBD1 (6 bases). In germline, CDR1 is GTSNPN, CDR2 SVGIG (reference sequence). CDR3 size: 14 residues. Trimming cost V 4 bases and J 7 bases, with 14 bases left between them. This chain's CDR3 is CAWTQGSVNSPLHF. The CDR3 DNA reads TGTGCCTGGACGCAGGGGAGCGTAAATTCACCCCTCCACTTT.

This clonotype was observed many times. J is TRBJ2-4 and V is TRBV11-2; D unresolved. The CDR3 contains 13 residues. V lost 5 bases, J lost 0 bases, and 5 bases lay in between. Germline V gene sequence: CDR1 SGHAT, CDR2 FQNNGV. CDR3 loop: CASSPRAKNIQYF. The CDR3 coding sequence is TGTGCCAGCAGCCCCAGAGCCAAAAACATTCAGTACTTC.

The table lists this clonotype with many counts. The chain links TRBV5-1 to TRBJ2-3; 7 bases align to TRBD2. Trimming took 4 bases from V and 1 from J; bases not matched to a gene: 6. The CDR3 consists of 15 residues. Per the germline V gene, CDR1 is SGHRS and CDR2 is YFSETQ. The CDR3 loop is CASSTWDYRTDTQYF. The CDR3 DNA sequence: TGCGCCAGCAGCACATGGGACTACCGCACAGATACGCAGTATTTT.

This clonotype was recorded at least ten times. The gene calls are TRBV4-1 and TRBJ1-2; D unresolved. With 4 bases removed from V and 0 bases from J, the gap between germline ends came to 12 bases. CDR3 length: 15 amino acids. Germline CDR1 and CDR2: MGHRA and YSYEKL. This CDR3 reads CASSPLVGSNYGYTF. The CDR3 DNA reads TGCGCCAGCAGCCCCTTAGTAGGGTCTAACTATGGCTACACCTTC.

This clonotype was seen many times. This chain connects TRBV21-1 to TRBJ2-3; TRBD2, the table's D call, was not compared with the DNA. TRBV21-1 is flagged as a pseudogene. This CDR3 contains 24 residues. CDR3 coding DNA: TGTGCCAGCAGCAAATATGAGGGCAGGCAGACGGGACTAGCGGTCCCACCCACTACAGATACGCAGTATTTT. Its translation is CASSKYEGRQTGLAVPPTTDTQYF.

This clonotype was observed at least ten times. The genes are TRBV19 and TRBJ2-3; 7 nucleotides match TRBD2. CDR3 length: 16 amino acids. Trimming cost V 5 bases and J 2 bases; bases outside gene matches: 10. Germline V CDR1 and CDR2: LNHDA, SQIVND (reference sequence). DNA of the CDR3: TGTGCCAGTAGTGAACTAGGACTAGAGAACACAGATACGCAGTATTTT. Translated: CASSELGLENTDTQYF.

This chain links TRBV19 with TRBJ2-1; the match to TRBD2 covers 7 bases. The germline gives CDR1 LNHDA, CDR2 SQIVND (reference sequence). There are 15 residues in the CDR3. J lost 7 bases, V lost 2 bases, and 8 bases had no gene match. CDR3 coding DNA: TGTGCCAGTAGTATACTGGGGGAGGGCTTTAATGAGCAGTTCTTC. This encodes CASSILGEGFNEQFF.

This chain links TRBV12-5 with TRBJ2-3, with 7 nucleotides matching TRBD2. V was pared by 3 bases and J by 8 bases, with 14 bases of the junction left unmatched. Germline assignment: CDR1 LGHNT and CDR2 FRNRAP. The CDR3 length is 16 residues. The CDR3 loop reads CASGFTRAGWEGTQYF. CDR3 nucleotides: TGTGCTAGTGGTTTTACCCGTGCAGGGTGGGAGGGTACGCAGTATTTT.

The chain employs TRBV7-8 and TRBJ1-1; D is undetermined. Germline V lookup: CDR1 SGHVS, CDR2 FQNEAQ. CDR3 length equals 14 residues. With 4 bases removed from V and 5 bases from J, the gap between germline ends came to 14 bases. Written as DNA, the CDR3 is TGTGCCAGCAGCTGGGGTTTCTCGAGGACTGAAGCTTTCTTT. Translated, it gives CASSWGFSRTEAFF.

This clonotype was seen many times. The chain uses TRBV27 and TRBJ2-3, with a tentative D call TRBD2 (6 bases). Trimming removed 6 bases from V and 10 bases from J, with 14 bases in between. The CDR3 consists of 12 residues. The germline CDR1 and CDR2 sequences are MNHEY and SMNVEV (reference sequence). The CDR3 nucleotides are TGTGCCAGCAGCTTCGGGAGAGGGGCGCAGTATTTT. It codes for CASSFGRGAQYF.

This clonotype was seen ten or more times. The rearrangement uses TRBV28 and TRBJ1-1, with unresolved D. Trimming cost V 3 bases and J 0 bases, with 14 bases left between them. Germline CDR1 is MDHEN and CDR2 is SYDVKM. There are 16 residues in the CDR3. CDR3 sequence reads: CASSFYATAMNTEAFF. The CDR3 DNA reads TGTGCCAGCAGTTTTTATGCTACAGCCATGAACACTGAAGCTTTCTTT.

The CDR3 loop is CASSGGVGSYEQYF. CDR3 nucleotides: TGTGCCAGTAGTGGAGGGGTTGGCTCCTACGAGCAGTACTTC. This rearrangement joins TRBV19 to TRBJ2-7; TRBD2 is a possible D gene (6 bases). Trimming took 5 bases from V and 0 from J, leaving 11 bases between them. The germline V gene has CDR1 LNHDA and CDR2 SQIVND (reference sequence). This CDR3 region has 14 residues. Using reference TRBV19 and TRBJ2-7 for the parts outside the CDR3, the full variable domain is DGGITQSPKYLFRKEGQNVTLSCEQNLNHDAMYWYRQDPGQGLRLIYYSQIVNDFQKGDIAEGYSVSREKKESFPLTVTSAQKNPTAFYLCASSGGVGSYEQYFGPGTRLTVT.

The chain combines TRBV7-3 with TRBJ2-7, with D possibly called TRBD1 or TRBD2 (6 bases each). The V gene lost 2 bases and the J gene lost 6 bases, with 11 bases spanning the gap. CDR1 and CDR2 (germline): SGHTA, FQGTGA. The CDR3 is 13 amino acids. The CDR3 protein is CASSLWGAPEQYF. The CDR3 DNA is TGTGCCAGCAGCTTATGGGGGGCCCCCGAGCAGTACTTC.

This clonotype has ten or more counts. This sequence joins TRBV27 and TRBJ2-2; no firm D call. The V end lost 8 bases, the J end lost 8 bases, and 12 bases lay between the germline ends. Germline-derived CDR1 and CDR2 are MNHEY and SMNVEV (reference sequence). The CDR3 runs to 12 residues. The CDR3 region is CASGLASGELFF. As DNA, the CDR3 is TGTGCCAGCGGGTTAGCCTCAGGGGAGCTGTTTTTT.